This T cell receptor (beta chain) was documented in a study of T cell changes during pregnancy in multiple sclerosis. Libraries were prepared by immunoSEQ multiplex PCR; TCRdb keeps only in-frame clonotypes and omits some of them. The repertoire holds about 47,000 clones, 93% seen once, with around 2% in the top ten. This CDR3 is 12 amino acids long. V lost 6 bases and J lost 0, with 9 bases in between. Germline V lookup: CDR1 SQVTM, CDR2 ANQGSEA. The chain carries TRBV29-1 and TRBJ2-7, with D unclear. This TCR derives from a female donor with multiple sclerosis, enrolled in a pregnancy study. This specimen was peripheral blood, taken in the second trimester of pregnancy. The DNA of the CDR3 is TGCAGCGTCGTTATAAACTCCTACGAGCAGTACTTC. It translates to CSVVINSYEQYF.